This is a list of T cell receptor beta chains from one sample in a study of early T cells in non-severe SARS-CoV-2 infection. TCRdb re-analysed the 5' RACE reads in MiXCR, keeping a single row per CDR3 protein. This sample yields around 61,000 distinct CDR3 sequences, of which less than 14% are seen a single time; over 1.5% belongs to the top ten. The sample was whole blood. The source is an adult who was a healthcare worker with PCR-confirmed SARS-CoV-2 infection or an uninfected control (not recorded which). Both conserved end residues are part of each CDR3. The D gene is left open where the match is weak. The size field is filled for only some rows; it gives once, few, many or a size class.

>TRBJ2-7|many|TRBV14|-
TGTGCCAGCAGCCAAGGGTGGAACGAGCAGTACTTC
CASSQGWNEQYF
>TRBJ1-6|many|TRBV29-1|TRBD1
TGCAGCGCCACGACAGGGGGCACGGCTAATTCACCCCTCCACTTT
CSATTGGTANSPLHF
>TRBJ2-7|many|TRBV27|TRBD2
TGTGCCAGCTGGACTGGCGGGGGAAGTTACGAGCAGTACTTC
CASWTGGGSYEQYF
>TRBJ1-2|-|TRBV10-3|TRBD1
TGTGCCATCAGTCCGGGACAGGGGTATGGCTACACCTTC
CAISPGQGYGYTF
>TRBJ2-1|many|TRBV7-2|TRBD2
TGTGCCAGCAGCTTAGGGGGGACTAGTAGGTCGTCCTACAATGAGCAGTTCTTC
CASSLGGTSRSSYNEQFF
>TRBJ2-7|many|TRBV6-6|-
TGTGCCAGCAGCCAACAGGATAACCGCCGGTTC
CASSQQDNRRF
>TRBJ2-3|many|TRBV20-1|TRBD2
TGCAGTGCCCGGACTAGCGCCAGGGATACGCAGTATTTT
CSARTSARDTQYF
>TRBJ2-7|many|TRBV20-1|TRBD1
TGCAGTGCTGGGGACAGGAGCTCCTACGAGCAGTACTTC
CSAGDRSSYEQYF
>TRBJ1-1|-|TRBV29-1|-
TGCAGCGTTGATAAGCGAGGGTCGCGGGCTTTCTTT
CSVDKRGSRAFF
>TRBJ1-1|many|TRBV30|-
TGTGCCTGGTTTGGGGACGTCTCTGAAGCTTTCTTT
CAWFGDVSEAFF
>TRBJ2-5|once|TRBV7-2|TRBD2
TGTGCCAGCAGCTTCCGGACTAGTAAAGAGACCCAGTACTTC
CASSFRTSKETQYF
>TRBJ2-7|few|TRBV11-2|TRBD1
TGTGCCAGCAGCTTCATTCCGGGACAGGGGGCCCCCTACGAGCAGTACTTC
CASSFIPGQGAPYEQYF
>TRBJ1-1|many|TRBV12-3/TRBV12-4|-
TGTGCCAGCAGTTTACGGGCAGGGGTGGAAACTGAAGCTTTCTTT
CASSLRAGVETEAFF
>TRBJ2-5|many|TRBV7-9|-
TGTGCCAGCAGCTTAGCAGGGGCCAAGGGAGAGACCCAGTACTTC
CASSLAGAKGETQYF
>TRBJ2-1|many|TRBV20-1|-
TGCAGCGCAGAAACCCCGGTCCCGAAGCATACGGGGCCATACAATGAGCAGTTCTTC
CSAETPVPKHTGPYNEQFF
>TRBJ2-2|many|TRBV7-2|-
TGTGCCAGCAGCTTAGGTCAGGGTACCGGGGAGCTGTTTTTT
CASSLGQGTGELFF
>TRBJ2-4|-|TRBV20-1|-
TGCAGTGCTAGAGTCGGCAGGCTAGCCAAAAACATTCAGTACTTC
CSARVGRLAKNIQYF
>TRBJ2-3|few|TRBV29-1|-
TGCAGCGTTGAGGTAGGGAGAGCGCAGTATTTT
CSVEVGRAQYF
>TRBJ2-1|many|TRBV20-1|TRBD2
TGCAGTGCTAGTGGACTAGCGGGGGACAATGAGCAGTTCTTC
CSASGLAGDNEQFF
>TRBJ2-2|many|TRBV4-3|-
TGCGCCAGCAGCCTCCGGACATCACGGCTTACCACCGGTGAGCTGTTTTTT
CASSLRTSRLTTGELFF
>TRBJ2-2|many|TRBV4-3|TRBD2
TGCGCCAGCAGCCAAGCCCTCGGGGGCGGGGGGGCAAACGGGGAGCTGTTTTTT
CASSQALGGGGANGELFF
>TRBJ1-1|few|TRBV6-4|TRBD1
TGTGCCAGCAGTGAAACAGGGGGAGGCACTGAAGCTTTCTTT
CASSETGGGTEAFF
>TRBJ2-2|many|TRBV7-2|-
TGTGCCAGCAGCTTAGGTGCTTCAGGGACCGGGGAGCTGTTTTTT
CASSLGASGTGELFF
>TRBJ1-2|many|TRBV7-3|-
TGTGCCAGCAGCCCCACGGGAGGAGGCTATGGCTACACCTTC
CASSPTGGGYGYTF
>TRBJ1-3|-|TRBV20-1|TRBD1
TGCAGTGCTAGAATGACAGGGGTAAACACCATATATTTT
CSARMTGVNTIYF
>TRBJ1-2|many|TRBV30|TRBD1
TGTGCCTGGAGGACAGGGTTTAGCTATGGCTACACCTTC
CAWRTGFSYGYTF
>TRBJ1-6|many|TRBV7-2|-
TGTGCCAGCAGCTTACGGAGCAGGGCAGGATCACCCCTCCACTTT
CASSLRSRAGSPLHF
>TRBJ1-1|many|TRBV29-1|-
TGCAGCGTTGGGTTAGGCAGGGCGTTCATGAACACTGAAGCTTTCTTT
CSVGLGRAFMNTEAFF
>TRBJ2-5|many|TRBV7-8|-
TGTGCCAGCAGCCAGGGGAGGCGGCAAGAGACCCAGTACTTC
CASSQGRRQETQYF
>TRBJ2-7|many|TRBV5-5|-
TGTGCCAGCAGCTTGCGGACACACTACGAGCAGTACTTC
CASSLRTHYEQYF
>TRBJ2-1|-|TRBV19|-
TGTGCCAGTAGTATAATGATAAGGGGAAGCTCCTACAATGAGCAGTTCTTC
CASSIMIRGSSYNEQFF
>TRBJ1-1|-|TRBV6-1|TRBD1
TGTGCCAGCAAGGGACAGGGGAACACTGAAGCTTTCTTT
CASKGQGNTEAFF
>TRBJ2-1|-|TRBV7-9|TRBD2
TGTGCCAGCAGCTTAGCGCGACTAGCGTTTGAGCAGTTCTTC
CASSLARLAFEQFF
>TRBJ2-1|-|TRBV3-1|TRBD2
TGTGCCAGCAGCCCTCGACTAGCGGGGGGATTGAATGAGCAGTTCTTC
CASSPRLAGGLNEQFF
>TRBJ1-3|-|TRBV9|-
TGTGCCAGCAGCGGCGCAACTGTTCCCGGAAACACCATATATTTT
CASSGATVPGNTIYF
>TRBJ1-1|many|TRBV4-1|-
TGCGCCAGCAGCCAAGGAGGGCAGGTCCCTGAAGCTTTCTTT
CASSQGGQVPEAFF
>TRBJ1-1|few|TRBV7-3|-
TGTGCCAGCAGCCCAGATCCGAACACTGAAGCTTTCTTT
CASSPDPNTEAFF
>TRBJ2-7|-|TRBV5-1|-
TGCGCCAGCAGCTTGGGGACAACTTCCTACGAGCAGTACTTC
CASSLGTTSYEQYF
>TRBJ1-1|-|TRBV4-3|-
TGCGCCAGCAGCCAAGATTTAGGGGCAGCGAACACTGAAGCTTTCTTT
CASSQDLGAANTEAFF
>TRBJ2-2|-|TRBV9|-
TGTGCCAGCAGCCTTGACCCAAGGGACACCGGGGAGCTGTTTTTT
CASSLDPRDTGELFF
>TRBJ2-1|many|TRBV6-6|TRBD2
TGTGCCAGCAGTTACGGGGGATTCGCGCCCACGTGGGGACTAGCGAAGTACAATGAGCAGTTCTTC
CASSYGGFAPTWGLAKYNEQFF
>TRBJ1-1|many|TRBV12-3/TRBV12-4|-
TGTGCCAGCAGTTTAGGGCAGGCTGGCGCTTTCTTT
CASSLGQAGAFF
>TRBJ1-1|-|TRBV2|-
TGTGCCAGCAGTGTTAGGGGTTCGGGCACTGAAGCTTTCTTT
CASSVRGSGTEAFF
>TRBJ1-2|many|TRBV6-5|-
TGTGCCAGCAGCCAAGGTTACTTCTATGGCTACACCTTC
CASSQGYFYGYTF
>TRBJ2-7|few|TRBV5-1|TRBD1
TGCGCCAGCAGCCGGACAGGGGATGGATACGAGCAGTACTTC
CASSRTGDGYEQYF
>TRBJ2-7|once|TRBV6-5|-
TGTGCCAACAGGACCCGGGAGGGGGCCTCCTACGAGCAGTACTTC
CANRTREGASYEQYF
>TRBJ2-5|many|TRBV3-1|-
TGTGCCAGCAGCCCCAGCGGAACTGTCTCAGAGACCCAGTACTTC
CASSPSGTVSETQYF
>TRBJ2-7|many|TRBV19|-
TGTGCCAGTAGTATCCGAGGACCCCCCGGCTACGAGCAGTACTTC
CASSIRGPPGYEQYF
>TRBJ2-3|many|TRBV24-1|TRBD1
TGTGCCACCAGTGAGCGGACAGGGGCCACAGATACGCAGTATTTT
CATSERTGATDTQYF
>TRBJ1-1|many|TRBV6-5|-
TGTGCCAGCAGCCCCCTCCGCCGGGGGAACACTGAAGCTTTCTTT
CASSPLRRGNTEAFF
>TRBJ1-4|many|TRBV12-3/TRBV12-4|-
TGTGCCAGCAGTTTCGGCCTCAGGCGGGAAAAACTGTTTTTT
CASSFGLRREKLFF
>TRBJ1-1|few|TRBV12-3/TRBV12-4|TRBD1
TGTGCCAGCAGTCCACCGGGACAGGGCTACGCTGAAGCTTTCTTT
CASSPPGQGYAEAFF